This TCR beta chain is from a study of blood T cell repertoires in COVID-19. How the authors handled the data: Amplification of reference gene primers provided the estimated nucleated cell counts. The protocol was immunoSEQ multiplex PCR, while the TCRdb copy is restricted to in-frame clones and leaves out a portion. V, J and clone size were drawn from that table, and D and trimming were deduced from the DNA. The profile shows 220,000 or so clones, approximately 84% of them singletons. The J segment lost 0 bases and the V segment lost 0 bases, leaving 8 bases of the junction unmatched. The CDR3 runs 18 residues. The germline V gene has CDR1 LGHDT and CDR2 YNNKEL (reference sequence).

V and J are TRBV3-1 (or the pseudogene TRBV3-2) and TRBJ1-1; TRBD1 aligns across 9 bases. Sequences were obtained from peripheral blood. This receptor was identified in an elderly woman with acute or convalescent COVID-19. The CDR3, as DNA: TGTGCCAGCAGCCAAGAGGGACAGGGTAGGGCTATGAACACTGAAGCTTTCTTT. Translating it yields CASSQEGQGRAMNTEAFF.